This T cell receptor beta chain was sequenced during a study of OX40 agonist ivuxolimab in advanced cancers. Study-level background: Patients received ivuxolimab, an agonistic anti-OX40 (CD134) antibody. Study conclusions and caveats: In general, CD8+ T cells held more expanded clones than CD4+ did, on average.

Trimming took 3 bases from V and 5 from J, leaving 6 bases between them. The CDR3 runs to 12 residues. The germline V gene encodes CDR1 KGHSY and CDR2 FQNENV. Measured with immunoSEQ multiplex PCR; TCRdb has only the in-frame clones, and not every one. The repertoire consists of tens of thousands of clones, with over 60% occurring once and the leading ten covering around 17%. Autoimmune disease history or systemic immunosuppression led to patient exclusion. Details on this clone: Its target is not known.

The J gene is TRBJ2-3, the V gene TRBV16, with D hard to call. This clonotype originated in an adult with an advanced solid tumor such as melanoma, head and neck, liver or kidney cancer. This specimen was CD4+ or CD8+ T cells sorted from blood, taken in a trial of the OX40 agonist ivuxolimab. The CDR3 loop reads CASSQWRDTQYF. CDR3 DNA sequence: TGTGCCAGCAGCCAGTGGCGAGATACGCAGTATTTT.